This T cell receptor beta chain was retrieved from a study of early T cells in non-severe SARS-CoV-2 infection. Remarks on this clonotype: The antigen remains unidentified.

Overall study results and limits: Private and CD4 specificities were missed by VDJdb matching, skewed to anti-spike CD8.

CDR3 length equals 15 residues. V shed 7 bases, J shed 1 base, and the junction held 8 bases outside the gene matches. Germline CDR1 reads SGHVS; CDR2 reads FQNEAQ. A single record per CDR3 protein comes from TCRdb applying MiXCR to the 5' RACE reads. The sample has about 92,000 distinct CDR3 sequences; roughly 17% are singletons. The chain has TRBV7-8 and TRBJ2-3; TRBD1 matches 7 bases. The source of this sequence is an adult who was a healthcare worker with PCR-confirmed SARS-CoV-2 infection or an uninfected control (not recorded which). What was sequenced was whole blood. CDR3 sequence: CASKILGQRTDTQYF. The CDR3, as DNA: TGTGCCAGCAAGATATTGGGACAGCGCACAGATACGCAGTATTTT.